This TCR beta chain was observed in a study of T cells in Graves' hyperthyroidism and ophthalmopathy. In the study overall: Once the initial diagnosis was made, peripheral blood was obtained before any treatment. Study results and limitations: Most thyroid-expanded clonotypes above 0.001 were also found in blood.

This CDR3 is 14 amino acids long. CDR1 and CDR2 from the germline V gene are SEHNR and FQNEAQ (reference sequence). Trimming removed 3 bases from V and 5 bases from J; junction bases left unmatched: 5. 8.5 to 10 ml of fresh peripheral blood supplied the PBMCs. Amplified TCR beta CDR3 regions came from RNA transcripts. The HTBI primer set was used in a first-round RT-PCR of the TCR CDR3. From the multiplex PCR reads, TCRdb called clonotypes with MiXCR, one entry per CDR3 protein. The sample carries 500,000 to 550,000 distinct CDR3 sequences, less than 20% recorded once. With regard to this clonotype: Its target is not known.

The sample was blood. This receptor was taken from a man in his forties or fifties with Graves' ophthalmopathy. This chain connects TRBV7-9 to TRBJ1-2, with 8 bases identical to TRBD1. The CDR3 region has the DNA TGTGCCAGCAGCTTTGGACAGGGTAGTTATGGCTACACCTTC. It is translated as CASSFGQGSYGYTF.